The clone carrying this TCR beta chain was recorded at least ten times. Germline loops: CDR1 DFQATT, CDR2 SNEGSKA (reference sequence). Trimming cost V 2 bases and J 1 base, with 11 bases left between them. The length of the CDR3 is 14 residues. In TCRdb, the reads were re-called with MiXCR into one record per CDR3 protein. The sample shows over 300,000 distinct CDR3 sequences, roughly a sixth of them seen only once. These data belong to a study of T cell repertoires in cytomegalovirus infection. This TCR was recovered from a human donor in good health (CMV status not recorded). Some clones in this sample may be carry-over from other donors' samples. J is TRBJ1-1 and V is TRBV20-1, with D tentatively TRBD1 (6 bases). Sequenced input: PBMCs. DNA for the CDR3: TGCAGTGCTAGAAAGCCGGGGGCGAACACTGAAGCTTTCTTT. Its protein product is CSARKPGANTEAFF.